A selection of T cell receptor beta chains follows, all from one sample in a study of blood T cell repertoires in COVID-19. TCRdb's table, derived via immunoSEQ multiplex PCR, lists solely in-frame clones and lacks some. The repertoire holds around 37,000 clones, with approximately 90% as singletons. The sample comprised peripheral blood. All receptors derive from a man aged 50-59 years with active or convalescent COVID-19. CDR3s include the opening cysteine and the closing phenylalanine or tryptophan. A D gene is named only where the DNA matches it firmly. The size entry is marked missing in some rows and otherwise reads once, few, many or a size class.

v_gene,d_gene,j_gene,abundance,CDR3aa,CDR3nt
TRBV3-1/TRBV3-2,TRBD2,TRBJ2-7,few,CASTILETSGQPYEQYF,TGTGCCAGCACGATACTCGAGACTAGCGGGCAACCCTACGAGCAGTACTTC
TRBV7-7,-,TRBJ2-7,-,CASSPNAAASSYEQYF,TGTGCCAGCAGCCCCAACGCGGCAGCTTCTTCCTACGAGCAGTACTTC
TRBV6-5,TRBD1,TRBJ1-2,-,CASSRGQGGYGYTF,TGTGCCAGCAGCCGCGGACAGGGAGGGTATGGCTACACCTTC
TRBV10-1,TRBD2,TRBJ2-7,-,CASSEEGGTSGRVYEQYF,TGCGCCAGCAGTGAAGAGGGGGGGACTAGCGGGAGGGTCTACGAGCAGTACTTC
TRBV2,TRBD2,TRBJ2-3,few,CADRPGLAGSTQYF,TGTGCCGACCGGCCGGGACTAGCGGGCTCTACGCAGTATTTT
TRBV2,-,TRBJ2-3,-,CASWGVAGTDTQYF,TGTGCCAGCTGGGGGGTAGCGGGCACAGATACGCAGTATTTT
TRBV18,TRBD1,TRBJ1-6,-,CASSPDRGNSPLHF,TGTGCCAGCTCCCCCGACAGGGGCAATTCACCCCTCCACTTT
TRBV4-1,-,TRBJ1-5,-,CASSLHRDQQPQHF,TGCGCCAGCAGCCTCCACAGGGATCAACAGCCCCAGCATTTT
TRBV6-2/TRBV6-3,TRBD2,TRBJ2-1,-,CASSTQRGGPYNEQFF,TGTGCCAGCAGCACCCAGCGGGGGGGCCCCTACAATGAGCAGTTCTTC
TRBV3-1/TRBV3-2,-,TRBJ1-2,-,CASSQRLQGRYGYTF,TGTGCCAGCAGCCAAAGGCTCCAGGGTCGCTATGGCTACACCTTC
TRBV10-3,TRBD1,TRBJ2-7,-,CATGGRRASHYEQYF,TGTGCCACAGGGGGTAGGCGAGCGAGTCACTACGAGCAGTACTTC
TRBV6-5,TRBD2,TRBJ2-7,-,CASSELADLYEQYF,TGTGCCAGCAGCGAGCTAGCGGACCTCTACGAGCAGTACTTC
TRBV19,TRBD2,TRBJ2-2,few,CASSNEREASTGELFF,TGTGCCAGTAGTAACGAGCGGGAGGCCAGCACCGGGGAGCTGTTTTTT
TRBV15,-,TRBJ1-1,-,CATSLGRRHTEAFF,TGTGCCACCAGTCTGGGGAGAAGGCACACTGAAGCTTTCTTT
TRBV28,TRBD2,TRBJ2-7,once,CASSSGTSGGLEQYF,TGTGCCAGCAGTTCCGGGACTAGCGGGGGCTTAGAGCAGTACTTC
TRBV4-3,-,TRBJ2-7,-,CASSRAGTHRYEQYF,TGCGCCAGCAGTCGAGCCGGGACACATCGTTACGAGCAGTACTTC
TRBV5-1,TRBD2,TRBJ2-3,-,CASSPGLAGESDTQYF,TGCGCCAGCAGCCCGGGACTAGCGGGAGAGTCAGATACGCAGTATTTT
TRBV28,-,TRBJ1-1,-,CASRENQGFVNTEAFF,TGTGCCAGCAGAGAGAATCAGGGGTTCGTCAACACTGAAGCTTTCTTT
TRBV4-1,-,TRBJ2-5,-,CASSRSVKETQYF,TGCGCCAGCAGCCGCTCAGTCAAGGAGACCCAGTACTTC
TRBV7-9,TRBD2,TRBJ2-1,-,CASSLLSGMANEQFF,TGTGCCAGCAGCTTATTAAGCGGGATGGCGAATGAGCAGTTCTTC
TRBV6-2/TRBV6-3,-,TRBJ1-5,-,CASSSVSPGRQPQHF,TGTGCCAGCAGTTCCGTCAGTCCAGGGAGGCAGCCCCAGCATTTT
TRBV11-2,TRBD2,TRBJ2-3,-,CASSLGLAGDTQYF,TGTGCCAGCAGCCTGGGACTAGCCGGAGATACGCAGTATTTT
TRBV11-2,TRBD1,TRBJ2-5,-,CASSHGTVQETQYF,TGTGCCAGCAGCCACGGGACAGTCCAAGAGACCCAGTACTTC
TRBV11-2,TRBD2,TRBJ2-7,-,CASSPGLAGDEQYF,TGTGCCAGCAGCCCAGGACTAGCGGGCGACGAGCAGTACTTC
TRBV5-1,-,TRBJ2-5,-,CASSAELEGETQYF,TGCGCCAGCAGCGCCGAGTTGGAGGGCGAAACCCAGTACTTC
TRBV10-3,TRBD2,TRBJ2-1,-,CAISEGLAGVNEQFF,TGTGCCATCAGTGAGGGACTAGCGGGAGTTAATGAGCAGTTCTTC
TRBV20-1,-,TRBJ2-2,-,CSASPARGSGELFF,TGCAGTGCTAGTCCAGCGAGAGGGTCCGGGGAGCTGTTTTTT
TRBV7-8,-,TRBJ1-4,-,CASSLGGGGGEKLFF,TGTGCCAGCAGCTTAGGCGGGGGGGGAGGTGAAAAACTGTTTTTT
TRBV5-4,TRBD1,TRBJ1-4,-,CASSLKGQGQLFF,TGTGCCAGCAGCTTGAAGGGACAGGGACAACTGTTTTTT
TRBV5-8,-,TRBJ2-1,-,CASRGTRNNEQFF,TGTGCCAGCCGTGGGACACGGAACAATGAGCAGTTCTTC
TRBV24-1,TRBD2,TRBJ2-1,few,CATSGAGLAGVEQFF,TGTGCCACCAGTGGGGCGGGACTAGCGGGAGTTGAGCAGTTCTTC
TRBV5-6,-,TRBJ2-2,-,CASSLQLTGELFF,TGTGCCAGCAGCTTACAACTAACTGGGGAGCTGTTTTTT
TRBV10-3,TRBD1,TRBJ1-3,-,CAIGTGVGNTIYF,TGTGCCATCGGGACAGGGGTCGGAAACACCATATATTTT
TRBV27,-,TRBJ1-5,-,CASSPDRNNQPQHF,TGTGCCAGCAGTCCCGACAGGAACAATCAGCCCCAGCATTTT
TRBV7-9,-,TRBJ2-2,few,CASSSQSPPGELFF,TGTGCCAGCAGCTCTCAGTCCCCCCCGGGGGAGCTGTTTTTT
TRBV7-6,TRBD2,TRBJ2-3,-,CASSLTSGRAPDTQYF,TGTGCCAGCAGTTTGACTAGCGGGAGGGCCCCAGATACGCAGTATTTT
TRBV4-3,TRBD2,TRBJ2-3,once,CASSQQTSGYTDTQYF,TGCGCCAGCAGCCAACAGACTAGCGGTTACACAGATACGCAGTATTTT
TRBV28,-,TRBJ1-6,-,CASSPPRLYNSPLHF,TGTGCCAGCAGTCCACCCCGGTTATATAATTCACCCCTCCACTTT
TRBV28,-,TRBJ2-2,-,CASRGANTGELFF,TGTGCCAGCAGGGGGGCTAACACCGGGGAGCTGTTTTTT
TRBV3-1/TRBV3-2,TRBD1,TRBJ1-1,-,CASRPPGQGAYTEAFF,TGTGCCAGCAGACCCCCGGGACAGGGGGCGTACACTGAAGCTTTCTTT
TRBV6-5,TRBD2,TRBJ2-1,-,CASSYGRELSNEQFF,TGTGCCAGCAGTTACGGGCGGGAGCTCAGCAATGAGCAGTTCTTC
TRBV10-3,TRBD1,TRBJ2-5,-,CAISEGQGVMGSQETQYF,TGTGCCATCAGCGAGGGACAGGGGGTTATGGGGTCCCAAGAGACCCAGTACTTC
TRBV28,-,TRBJ1-5,-,CASSSPVTGPNQPQHF,TGTGCCAGCAGTTCCCCCGTTACAGGGCCAAATCAGCCCCAGCATTTT
TRBV2,TRBD1,TRBJ1-5,once,CASRGQFNQPQHF,TGTGCCAGCAGGGGACAGTTCAATCAGCCCCAGCATTTT
TRBV2,TRBD2,TRBJ2-3,few,CASSELAGGADTQYF,TGTGCCAGCAGCGAACTAGCGGGAGGGGCAGATACGCAGTATTTT
TRBV5-1,TRBD2,TRBJ2-5,-,CASSLASSGNPETQYF,TGCGCCAGCAGCTTGGCGTCTAGCGGGAATCCGGAGACCCAGTACTTC